These 13 T cell receptor beta chains originate from one sample sequenced in a study of human T cells and chemical hapten exposure (dated by TCRdb to the early 2020s). Sample time point, as interpreted from the label and publication: patch test 3, about 24 weeks after DPC sensitization. The treatment or condition label here, explained by the study, means: therapeutic diphenylcyclopropenone sensitization with weekly scalp DPC. Library prep was done by RACE. The sequencer was a NextSeq 500. TCRdb took the public reads, trimmed them with fastp at Q25, ran MiXCR for clone calling and kept in-frame beta chains. Here each entry gathers all rows of one CDR3 protein and keeps the most common genes and DNA. The sample table shows 30,000 or so distinct CDR3 sequences, and 5% to 6.5% are seen once. 5.6% of the sample is in the top ten clones. Sequences were derived from whole blood, sampled in connection with sensitization to the hapten diphenylcyclopropenone (DPC). These receptors all come from a man in his thirties or forties with alopecia areata. Some clones in this sample may be carry-over from other donors' samples.

This clonotype was counted a few times. The chain is built from TRBV21-1 and TRBJ2-1; whether TRBD1, the table's D call, matches the DNA was not checked. TRBV21-1 is a documented pseudogene. This CDR3 spans 12 amino acids. The CDR3 nucleotides read TGTGCCAGCAGCAAAGTGTCCCGGGAGCAGTTCTTC. Its protein is CASSKVSREQFF.

This chain uses TRBV3-2 with TRBJ2-7. TRBV3-2 is tagged as a pseudogene. The CDR3 totals 14 residues. The CDR3 loop is CASSQNPGSYEQYF. Here the CDR3 DNA reads TGTGCCAGCAGCCAAAATCCAGGCTCCTACGAGCAGTACTTC.

This clonotype occurred many times. The chain employs TRBV20-1 and TRBJ2-7, with D perhaps TRBD1 (6 bases). CDR1 and CDR2 from the germline V gene are DFQATT and SNEGSKA (reference sequence). The CDR3 is 12 residues long. V was shortened by 6 bases and J by 3 bases, with 12 bases between the two germline ends. CDR3 sequence reads: CSAEKGVYEQYF. The CDR3 DNA reads as TGCAGTGCGGAAAAGGGGGTCTACGAGCAGTACTTC.

This clonotype was recorded at least ten times. The CDR3, as DNA: TGTGCCAGCAGTGAAGGTTCAGGGTGGGAAACTGAAGCTTTCTTT. The encoded protein is CASSEGSGWETEAFF. The chain links TRBV2 to TRBJ1-1; tentative D call: TRBD1 (5 bases). V was clipped by 1 base and J by 5 bases, with 14 bases between them. From germline, CDR1 is SNHLY and CDR2 FYNNEI. The CDR3 covers 15 residues.

This clonotype was observed at least ten times. V gene TRBV12-3 or TRBV12-4 combines with J gene TRBJ1-2, with a weak D call TRBD1 (5 bases). V was pared by 5 bases and J by 5 bases, with 21 bases between. CDR3 length: 16 amino acids. The CDR3: CASSQTLFRETYGYTF. CDR3 sequence (DNA): TGTGCCAGCAGTCAGACCCTTTTCAGGGAAACTTATGGCTACACCTTC.

About this clonotype: A much larger clone sits a single nucleotide away, making a read error possible. A read error is likely, as this CDR3 ends without the conserved phenylalanine or tryptophan. This chain uses TRBV18 with TRBJ1-1; 7 bases agree with TRBD1. V shed 4 bases and J 3 bases; nucleotides not matched to a gene: 2. The germline CDR1 and CDR2 sequences are KGHSH and LQKENI. The CDR3 is 13 amino acids. CDR3 sequence: CASSLRGDTEAFI. The CDR3 DNA sequence: TGTGCCAGCTCACTCAGGGGGGACACTGAAGCTTTCATT.

The V call is TRBV7-2, the J call TRBJ2-7; D not resolved. This CDR3 comprises 13 residues. Trimming removed 5 bases at V and 0 bases at J, with 8 bases between. Per the germline V gene, CDR1 is SGHTA and CDR2 is FQGNSA. The CDR3 region is CASSPSPSYEQYF. CDR3 in DNA: TGTGCCAGCAGCCCGAGCCCCTCCTACGAGCAGTACTTC.

This clonotype came up many times. J is TRBJ2-2 and V is TRBV12-3 or TRBV12-4; the D gene is possibly TRBD1 (5 bases). V dropped 8 bases and J dropped 1 base, with 8 bases sitting between them. The CDR3 is 13 residues long. DNA of the CDR3: TGTGCCAGCGCTACAGGGAACACCGGGGAGCTGTTTTTT. Its translation is CASATGNTGELFF.

This clonotype was detected many times. The rearrangement uses TRBV5-6 and TRBJ1-1, with D possibly matching TRBD1 (6 bases). This CDR3 has 14 residues. Germline CDR1 is SGHDT and CDR2 is YYEEEE. V was trimmed by 4 bases and J by 5 bases, leaving 15 bases between them. The CDR3 sequence: CASSPTEGGTEAFF. The CDR3 bases are TGTGCCAGCAGCCCGACAGAGGGGGGGACTGAAGCTTTCTTT.

V usage is TRBV2 and J usage is TRBJ1-1; D not resolved. Germline CDR1 and CDR2: SNHLY and FYNNEI. The length of the CDR3 is 12 residues. Trimming stripped 7 bases from V and 6 bases from J, with 12 bases between. The CDR3 loop reads CASKEWTAEAFF. DNA of the CDR3: TGTGCCAGCAAGGAATGGACGGCTGAAGCTTTCTTT.

This clonotype is medium-sized. As DNA, the CDR3 is TGTGCCAGCAGCCATAAGGGAGCGGGGTTCTACGAGCAGTACTTC. Translation: CASSHKGAGFYEQYF. This chain links TRBV7-9 with TRBJ2-7, with 7 bases that match TRBD2. The germline gives CDR1 SEHNR, CDR2 FQNEAQ (reference sequence). CDR3 length equals 15 residues. The J segment lost 3 bases and the V segment lost 5 bases, leaving 10 bases of the junction unmatched.

This clonotype appeared a few times. CDR3: CASSTRDTGELFF. CDR3 DNA sequence: TGTGCCAGCAGTACTCGGGACACCGGGGAGCTGTTTTTT. This chain joins TRBV6-2 or TRBV6-3 and TRBJ2-2, with D hard to call. Germline V lookup: CDR1 MNHEY, CDR2 SVGEGT. V was clipped by 5 bases and J by 3 bases, with 7 bases between them. The CDR3 has 13 residues.

Sample share makes this clonotype medium-sized (0.01 to 0.1%). V is TRBV6-2 or TRBV6-3 and J is TRBJ2-1; possibly TRBD2 for D (5 bases). The CDR3 runs 16 residues. Germline CDR1 and CDR2: MNHEY and SVGEGT. Trimming pared 7 bases from V and 0 bases from J, leaving 16 bases between. As DNA, the CDR3 is TGTGCCAGCACCGATGACTCTAGCCGCTCCTACAATGAGCAGTTCTTC. Its protein is CASTDDSSRSYNEQFF.